This T cell receptor beta chain was recovered during a study of T cells in Graves' hyperthyroidism and ophthalmopathy. Background on the study: Before any treatment, at initial diagnosis, peripheral blood was collected.

The study, taken as a whole, reports: Before onset, ophthalmopathy was predicted by the model a median approximately 6.6 months earlier. Most clonotypes expanded in thyroid above 0.001 were likewise present in blood.

Amplification yielded TCR beta CDR3 regions, with RNA transcripts as the source. HTBI primers drove first-round RT-PCR of the TCR CDR3. Via MiXCR, TCRdb re-called the multiplex PCR reads, giving one row per CDR3 protein. This table holds some 270,000 distinct CDR3 sequences, about 24% found once. This CDR3 contains 17 residues. Germline V gene sequence: CDR1 MDHEN, CDR2 SYDVKM. V lost 6 bases to trimming and J lost 1 base; unmatched junction nucleotides: 10. Orbital computed tomography and thyroid ultrasound, together with serum TRAb and thyroxine and clinical symptoms, were used for diagnoses. This clonotype was found many times. Antigen: not known.

The sequenced sample was blood. The origin of this receptor is a woman aged 40 to 55 with Graves' ophthalmopathy. The gene calls are TRBV28 and TRBJ1-3; TRBD1 aligns across 9 bases. The CDR3 sequence is CASSAAGQGFSGNTIYF. As DNA, the CDR3 is TGTGCCAGCAGCGCCGCGGGACAGGGATTTTCTGGAAACACCATATATTTT.